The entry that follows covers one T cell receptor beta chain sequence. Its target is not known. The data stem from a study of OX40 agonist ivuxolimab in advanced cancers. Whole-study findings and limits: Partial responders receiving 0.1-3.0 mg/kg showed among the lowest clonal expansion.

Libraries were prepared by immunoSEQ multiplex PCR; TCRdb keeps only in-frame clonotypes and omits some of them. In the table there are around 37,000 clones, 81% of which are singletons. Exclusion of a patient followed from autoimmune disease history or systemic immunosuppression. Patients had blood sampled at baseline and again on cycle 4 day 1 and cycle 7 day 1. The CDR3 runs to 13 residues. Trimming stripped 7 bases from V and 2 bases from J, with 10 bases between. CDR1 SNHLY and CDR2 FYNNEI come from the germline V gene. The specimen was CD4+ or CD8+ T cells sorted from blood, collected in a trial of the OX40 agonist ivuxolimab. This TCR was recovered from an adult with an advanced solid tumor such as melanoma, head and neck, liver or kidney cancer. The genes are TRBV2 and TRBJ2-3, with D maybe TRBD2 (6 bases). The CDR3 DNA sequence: TGTGCCAGCAAGGGGACTTTCACAGATACGCAGTATTTT. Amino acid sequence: CASKGTFTDTQYF.